This T cell receptor (beta chain) is from a study of cytotoxic CD8 clonotypes in ibrutinib-treated CLL. Clones were sequenced by immunoSEQ multiplex PCR, and TCRdb holds only the in-frame ones, with some missing. Seen here are 150,000 or so clones, about 80% observed once, and the top ten hold roughly 1.9%. The trim removed 4 bases at V and 2 bases at J, leaving 5 bases unmatched. Germline CDR1 MNHEY, CDR2 SMNVEV (reference sequence). The CDR3 sequence is 15 residues long. This chain uses TRBV27 with TRBJ2-7, with 10 bases that match TRBD1. This receptor was identified in a human donor with chronic lymphocytic leukemia. The sample here was PBMCs, taken after 12 months of ibrutinib treatment. CDR3 protein: CASSSTGTGAYEQYF. DNA for the CDR3: TGTGCCAGCAGTTCCACCGGGACAGGGGCCTACGAGCAGTACTTC.